Listed below are T cell receptor beta chains from one sample, sequenced in a study of OX40 agonist ivuxolimab in advanced cancers. Some clones are missing from TCRdb's copy, which holds only in-frame ones; the method was immunoSEQ multiplex PCR. The profile shows 100,000 or so clones, approximately 85% of them singletons. Sequenced material: CD4+ or CD8+ T cells sorted from blood, taken in a trial of the OX40 agonist ivuxolimab. The receptor source for this set is an adult with an advanced solid tumor such as melanoma, head and neck, liver or kidney cancer. The CDR3 runs from the conserved cysteine through the conserved F or W. The D gene is left open where the match is weak. Rows give clone size only sometimes, using once, few, many, or a class for an expanded clone.

J: TRBJ2-2
D: .
size: .
V: TRBV28
CDR3: CASSLLGSGELFF
DNA: TGTGCCAGCAGTTTATTGGGGAGCGGGGAGCTGTTTTTT

J: TRBJ2-7
D: .
size: .
V: TRBV7-6
CDR3: CASSLEGRISPYEQYF
DNA: TGTGCCAGCAGCTTAGAGGGACGAATCTCCCCCTACGAGCAGTACTTC

J: TRBJ2-2
D: .
size: .
V: TRBV28
CDR3: CASQPYTGELFF
DNA: TGTGCCAGCCAGCCGTACACCGGGGAGCTGTTTTTT

J: TRBJ2-2
D: .
size: .
V: TRBV28
CDR3: CASSLVNTGELFF
DNA: TGTGCCAGCAGTTTGGTGAACACCGGGGAGCTGTTTTTT

J: TRBJ2-5
D: TRBD2
size: .
V: TRBV30
CDR3: CAGTAGGGETQYF
DNA: TGTGCCGGTACAGCGGGAGGTGGCGAGACCCAGTACTTC

J: TRBJ2-3
D: .
size: .
V: TRBV4-1
CDR3: CASSQGGGTDTQYF
DNA: TGCGCCAGCAGCCAAGGTGGTGGCACAGATACGCAGTATTTT

J: TRBJ2-1
D: .
size: few
V: TRBV13
CDR3: CASSLDRTYNEQFF
DNA: TGTGCCAGCAGCTTGGACAGAACGTACAATGAGCAGTTCTTC

J: TRBJ2-5
D: .
size: .
V: TRBV5-1
CDR3: CASSRRSGAEETQYF
DNA: TGCGCCAGCAGCCGAAGGTCGGGTGCAGAAGAGACCCAGTACTTC

J: TRBJ2-7
D: .
size: .
V: TRBV5-6
CDR3: CASSLERWPSEQYF
DNA: TGTGCCAGCAGCTTGGAAAGATGGCCGTCCGAGCAGTACTTC

J: TRBJ1-4
D: .
size: .
V: TRBV6-1
CDR3: CASSTGPNEKLFF
DNA: TGTGCCAGCAGTACAGGGCCTAATGAAAAACTGTTTTTT

J: TRBJ1-2
D: TRBD1
size: once
V: TRBV5-4
CDR3: CASSLRDRADYGYTF
DNA: TGTGCCAGCAGCTTAAGGGACAGGGCCGACTATGGCTACACCTTC

J: TRBJ2-3
D: .
size: .
V: TRBV11-2
CDR3: CASSLAADFGRSTDTQYF
DNA: TGTGCCAGCAGCTTAGCGGCAGACTTCGGCCGGTCCACAGATACGCAGTATTTT

J: TRBJ2-2
D: .
size: .
V: TRBV25-1
CDR3: CASSEYTGGGGTTGELFF
DNA: TGTGCCAGCAGTGAATATACCGGGGGCGGGGGAACCACCGGGGAGCTGTTTTTT

J: TRBJ1-1
D: .
size: .
V: TRBV30
CDR3: CAWSGSWGTEAFF
DNA: TGTGCCTGGAGTGGTTCCTGGGGCACTGAAGCTTTCTTT

J: TRBJ2-2
D: TRBD1
size: .
V: TRBV28
CDR3: CASRGQMNTGELFF
DNA: TGTGCCAGCAGGGGACAGATGAACACCGGGGAGCTGTTTTTT

J: TRBJ1-1
D: .
size: .
V: TRBV9
CDR3: CASSVVDTGNTEAFF
DNA: TGTGCCAGCAGCGTAGTAGACACAGGGAACACTGAAGCTTTCTTT

J: TRBJ2-7
D: .
size: .
V: TRBV28
CDR3: CASASYSAYEQYF
DNA: TGTGCCAGCGCCAGTTATAGCGCCTACGAGCAGTACTTC

J: TRBJ2-5
D: TRBD1
size: .
V: TRBV5-1
CDR3: CASTTGTGLMETQYF
DNA: TGCGCCAGCACCACCGGGACAGGGTTAATGGAGACCCAGTACTTC

J: TRBJ2-7
D: .
size: .
V: TRBV19
CDR3: CASSPTGLTYEQYF
DNA: TGTGCCAGTAGTCCCACGGGACTGACCTACGAGCAGTACTTC

J: TRBJ1-2
D: .
size: few
V: TRBV19
CDR3: CASSIGGGYTF
DNA: TGTGCCAGTAGTATTGGTGGTGGCTACACCTTC

J: TRBJ2-1
D: TRBD1
size: few
V: TRBV13
CDR3: CASSAGQGVNNEQFF
DNA: TGTGCCAGCAGCGCAGGACAGGGGGTTAACAATGAGCAGTTCTTC

J: TRBJ2-1
D: TRBD2
size: .
V: TRBV5-1
CDR3: CASSLFPGLAGDEQFF
DNA: TGCGCCAGCAGCTTGTTTCCGGGACTAGCGGGAGATGAGCAGTTCTTC

J: TRBJ1-6
D: TRBD1
size: .
V: TRBV28
CDR3: CASSLGQSDSPLHF
DNA: TGTGCCAGCAGTCTGGGACAGAGTGATTCACCCCTCCACTTT

J: TRBJ2-5
D: .
size: .
V: TRBV5-4
CDR3: CASSSRGTRTQYF
DNA: TGTGCCAGCAGCTCACGGGGGACCCGGACCCAGTACTTC

J: TRBJ2-2
D: TRBD2
size: .
V: TRBV28
CDR3: CASSLLSGRTGELFF
DNA: TGTGCCAGCAGTTTACTGAGCGGGAGAACCGGGGAGCTGTTTTTT

J: TRBJ2-3
D: TRBD2
size: .
V: TRBV5-1
CDR3: CASSLGGLAGEVADTQYF
DNA: TGCGCCAGCAGCTTGGGGGGACTAGCGGGAGAAGTGGCAGATACGCAGTATTTT

J: TRBJ2-1
D: .
size: .
V: TRBV27
CDR3: CASSGDGTLGNEQFF
DNA: TGTGCCAGCAGTGGCGACGGGACTCTCGGCAATGAGCAGTTCTTC

J: TRBJ2-7
D: TRBD1
size: .
V: TRBV13
CDR3: CASSTLRTGGYYEQYF
DNA: TGTGCCAGCAGCACCCTAAGGACAGGGGGTTACTACGAGCAGTACTTC

J: TRBJ2-7
D: TRBD1
size: .
V: TRBV7-9
CDR3: CASSPRDRGITYEQYF
DNA: TGTGCCAGCAGCCCACGGGACAGGGGCATCACCTACGAGCAGTACTTC

J: TRBJ1-1
D: .
size: once
V: TRBV19
CDR3: CASPRWHTEAFF
DNA: TGTGCCAGCCCCCGGTGGCACACTGAAGCTTTCTTT

J: TRBJ1-3
D: .
size: .
V: TRBV11-2
CDR3: CASSLERENTIYF
DNA: TGTGCCAGCAGCTTAGAGAGGGAAAACACCATATATTTT

J: TRBJ1-1
D: .
size: .
V: TRBV9
CDR3: CASSVDRNTEAFF
DNA: TGTGCCAGCAGCGTAGATCGGAACACTGAAGCTTTCTTT

J: TRBJ2-3
D: .
size: .
V: TRBV15
CDR3: CATSLEGGLSTDTQYF
DNA: TGTGCCACCAGCCTCGAGGGCGGGCTTAGCACAGATACGCAGTATTTT

J: TRBJ1-1
D: .
size: .
V: TRBV6-1
CDR3: CASTITGIRYTEAFF
DNA: TGTGCCAGCACCATTACAGGGATCCGGTACACTGAAGCTTTCTTT

J: TRBJ1-4
D: .
size: once
V: TRBV2
CDR3: CASTLSRTANEKLFF
DNA: TGTGCCAGCACTTTGAGTAGGACAGCTAATGAAAAACTGTTTTTT

J: TRBJ2-2
D: .
size: .
V: TRBV4-1
CDR3: CASSPGLTTGELFF
DNA: TGCGCCAGCAGCCCAGGACTCACCACCGGGGAGCTGTTTTTT

J: TRBJ2-2
D: TRBD2
size: .
V: TRBV5-8
CDR3: CASSRRDYGMANTGELFF
DNA: TGTGCCAGCAGCCGGCGGGACTACGGCATGGCGAACACCGGGGAGCTGTTTTTT

J: TRBJ1-3
D: .
size: .
V: TRBV21-1
CDR3: CASSKGWDRGWPGNTIYF
DNA: TGTGCCAGCAGCAAAGGCTGGGACAGGGGGTGGCCTGGAAACACCATATATTTT

J: TRBJ2-1
D: .
size: .
V: TRBV18
CDR3: CASSPPNRAGYNEQFF
DNA: TGTGCCAGCTCACCACCAAACAGGGCCGGCTACAATGAGCAGTTCTTC

J: TRBJ2-7
D: TRBD2
size: .
V: TRBV2
CDR3: CASRRTSGTYEQYF
DNA: TGTGCCAGCAGGAGGACTAGCGGAACCTACGAGCAGTACTTC

J: TRBJ1-5
D: .
size: .
V: TRBV4-3
CDR3: CASSQEPGVNQPQHF
DNA: TGCGCCAGCAGCCAGGAACCGGGGGTGAATCAGCCCCAGCATTTT

J: TRBJ2-3
D: TRBD2
size: .
V: TRBV28
CDR3: CASSFAGDADTQYF
DNA: TGTGCCAGCAGTTTTGCGGGAGATGCAGATACGCAGTATTTT

J: TRBJ1-4
D: .
size: .
V: TRBV9
CDR3: CASSVGPDRNEKLFF
DNA: TGTGCCAGCAGCGTAGGCCCGGACCGTAATGAAAAACTGTTTTTT